The next 23 T cell receptor beta chains were all read from a single sample in a study of blood T cell repertoires in COVID-19 (TCRdb year 2020). Library preparation used the immunoSEQ multiplex PCR assay. TCRdb mirrors the immuneACCESS table, restricted to in-frame sequences. Some clones are absent from its copies; in checked studies, under half trace to an unresolved V gene, and the reason for the others is unknown. The sample has around 190,000 clones on record, more than 75% of them singletons. The ten largest clones capture approximately 16% of the sample. Sequenced material: PBMCs or T cells enriched from blood (not recorded which). The receptors stem from a woman aged 45 to 65 with acute COVID-19.

The chain carries TRBV6-5 and TRBJ1-6, with TRBD1 matching 8 bases. Trimming took 4 bases from V and 7 from J; bases not matched to a gene: 6. CDR1 and CDR2 from the germline V gene are MNHEY and SVGAGI. The length of the CDR3 is 15 residues. CDR3 in amino acids: CASSWEDRANSPLHF. CDR3 sequence (DNA): TGTGCCAGCAGTTGGGAGGACAGGGCGAATTCACCCCTCCACTTT.

This chain links TRBV7-6 with TRBJ1-3; D ambiguous. The CDR3 runs 18 residues. V lost 5 bases and J 0 bases, leaving 20 bases between the germline ends. Per germline, CDR1 SGHVS and CDR2 FNYEAQ. The CDR3 DNA reads TGTGCCAGCAGCCCCCGGAGGCCATCGGGATCCTCTGGAAACACCATATATTTT. Translation: CASSPRRPSGSSGNTIYF.

This sequence joins TRBV28 and TRBJ2-3; 8 nucleotides align to TRBD2. The ends lost 5 bases at V and 11 bases at J; junction bases unmatched: 12. CDR3 length: 14 residues. Germline lookup yields CDR1 MDHEN and CDR2 SYDVKM. The CDR3 here is CASSTGGSPREQYF. The CDR3 DNA is TGTGCCAGCAGTACGGGGGGGTCCCCGAGGGAGCAGTATTTT. The complete variable domain, with remaining parts taken from reference TRBV28 and TRBJ2-3, reads DVKVTQSSRYLVKRTGEKVFLECVQDMDHENMFWYRQDPGLGLRLIYFSYDVKMKEKGDIPEGYSVSREKKERFSLILESASTNQTSMYLCASSTGGSPREQYFGPGTRLTVL.

V and J are TRBV5-4 and TRBJ2-1, with TRBD2 matching over 8 bases. From germline, CDR1 is SGHNT and CDR2 YYREEE (reference sequence). V lost 3 bases to trimming and J lost 12 bases; unmatched junction nucleotides: 14. CDR3 length: 15 amino acids. CDR3 in amino acids: CASSSWGSGVGWQFF. The CDR3 coding sequence is TGTGCCAGCAGCTCGTGGGGTAGCGGGGTTGGGTGGCAGTTCTTC.

The J gene is TRBJ2-1, the V gene TRBV7-9, with 9 bases that match TRBD1. V lost 6 bases to trimming and J lost 9 bases; unmatched junction nucleotides: 21. The CDR3 totals 18 residues. CDR1 and CDR2 (germline): SEHNR, FQNEAQ (reference sequence). DNA of the CDR3: TGTGCCAGCAGTCCTCGGGACAGGGCCCCTAGGGCTACAACTGAGCAGTTCTTC. Its protein product is CASSPRDRAPRATTEQFF.

V is TRBV23-1 and J is TRBJ2-2; tentative D call: TRBD2 (5 bases). TRBV23-1 is designated an ORF whose function remains uncertain. The CDR3 loop spans 13 amino acids. Between the trimmed V and J ends, which lost 8 bases and 4 bases, there was a span of 11 bases. The CDR3: CASASGFTGELFF. CDR3 nucleotides: TGCGCCAGCGCATCGGGGTTCACCGGGGAGCTGTTTTTT.

V is TRBV9 and J is TRBJ1-1; maybe TRBD1 (5 bases). The length of the CDR3 is 15 residues. The germline gives CDR1 SGDLS, CDR2 YYNGEE. Trimming removed 0 bases at V and 0 bases at J, with 9 bases between. This CDR3 is CASSVVPGLNTEAFF. The CDR3 coding sequence is TGTGCCAGCAGCGTAGTCCCAGGGCTGAACACTGAAGCTTTCTTT. Looking up the rest from reference TRBV9 and TRBJ1-1 gives the full variable domain: DSGVTQTPKHLITATGQRVTLRCSPRSGDLSVYWYQQSLDQGLQFLIQYYNGEERAKGNILERFSAQQFPDLHSELNLSSLELGDSALYFCASSVVPGLNTEAFFGQGTRLTVV.

As to this clone: One end of the junction fails to match germline, which may point to a read error. The sample holds other DNA sequences that translate to the same CDR3. The V and J genes are TRBV9 and TRBJ2-2, with D perhaps matching TRBD1 (6 bases). Germline-derived CDR1 and CDR2 are SGDLS and YYNGEE. This CDR3 region has 14 residues. The CDR3 bases are TGCGCCAGCAGCGTGGTGAAGGGGGCCGGGGAGCTGTTTTTT. It is translated as CASSVVKGAGELFF.

On this clone itself: One end of the junction does not line up with germline, which may come from a read error. Other DNA sequences of this sample code for an identical CDR3. The V call is TRBV5-6, the J call TRBJ1-3; weak D call: TRBD1 (6 bases). The germline V gene encodes CDR1 SGHDT and CDR2 YYEEEE. This CDR3 region has 14 residues. The CDR3 region has the DNA TGTGCCAGCATCCGTCAGGGGTCTGGGAACACCATATATTTT. Its translation is CASIRQGSGNTIYF.

The CDR3 region is CASSQVPGGSGETQYF. As DNA, the CDR3 is TGCGCCAGCAGCCAAGTTCCGGGGGGGTCGGGTGAGACCCAGTACTTC. The chain has TRBV4-1 and TRBJ2-5, with 8 bases aligning to TRBD2. V shed 1 base and J 5 bases; nucleotides not matched to a gene: 9. Germline V CDR1 and CDR2: MGHRA, YSYEKL. This CDR3 is 16 amino acids long.

This clone was recorded only once. The rearrangement links TRBV7-2 to TRBJ2-3; TRBD2 aligns across 11 bases. Germline CDR1 and CDR2: SGHTA and FQGNSA. This CDR3 comprises 15 residues. Unmatched junction bases numbered 2, after V lost 1 base and J lost 5 bases. CDR3 nucleotides: TGTGCCAGCAGCTTAGTAGCGGGGGGGAAAGATACGCAGTATTTT. It translates to CASSLVAGGKDTQYF.

The gene calls are TRBV13 and TRBJ1-4, with TRBD1 identical over 10 bases. CDR1 is PRHDT, CDR2 FYEKMQ, per germline (reference sequence). This CDR3 comprises 18 residues. The V and J ends lost 2 bases and 7 bases, in that order; junction bases with no gene match: 13. Here the CDR3 reads CASSLSGTGARVSEKLFF. CDR3 nucleotide sequence: TGTGCCAGCAGCTTATCCGGGACAGGGGCGAGAGTTAGTGAAAAACTGTTTTTT.

This clone showed up just a few times. The rearrangement links TRBV19 to TRBJ1-1, with TRBD1 matching 12 bases. V gave up 10 bases and J gave up 1 base; unmatched junction bases: 13. CDR3 length equals 17 residues. Per the germline V gene, CDR1 is LNHDA and CDR2 is SQIVND (reference sequence). In nucleotides, the CDR3 is TGTGCCATCCGGGACAGGGGGCTTGGGTCTGGGAACACTGAAGCTTTCTTT. As protein: CAIRDRGLGSGNTEAFF.

The chain couples TRBV10-3 to TRBJ2-3, with 9 bases lining up with TRBD2. From germline, CDR1 is ENHRY and CDR2 SYGVKD. The ends lost 2 bases at V and 3 bases at J; junction bases unmatched: 9. The CDR3 sequence is 17 residues long. The CDR3 region has the DNA TGTGCCATCAGTGAGAAGGGTAGCGGGGGTCCGACAGATACGCAGTATTTT. As protein: CAISEKGSGGPTDTQYF.

This chain uses TRBV5-1 with TRBJ1-1, with 8 bases aligning to TRBD1. This CDR3 is built from 15 residues. Germline V lookup: CDR1 SGHRS, CDR2 YFSETQ. Losses at the gene ends were 1 base for V and 6 bases for J; bases not matched to a gene: 8. For the CDR3, the DNA is TGCGCCAGCAGCTTGAGCCGCCAGGGGGCTGCTGAAGCTTTCTTT. Translated: CASSLSRQGAAEAFF.

The V call is TRBV24-1, the J call TRBJ2-1, with 15 bases fitting TRBD2. CDR3 length equals 17 residues. The trim removed 4 bases at V and 8 bases at J, leaving 8 bases unmatched. In germline, CDR1 is KGHDR, CDR2 SFDVKD. CDR3 DNA sequence: TGTGCCACCAGTGACCCCGGACTAGCGGGGGGGGTATATGAGCAGTTCTTC. This translates into CATSDPGLAGGVYEQFF.

The gene calls are TRBV5-1 and TRBJ2-2; D is perhaps TRBD1 (6 bases). The CDR3 is made up of 14 amino acids. Trimming pared 0 bases from V and 4 bases from J, leaving 7 bases between. In germline, CDR1 is SGHRS, CDR2 YFSETQ. CDR3 in amino acids: CASSLEQGTGELFF. CDR3 DNA sequence: TGCGCCAGCAGCTTGGAACAGGGCACCGGGGAGCTGTTTTTT.

The V call is TRBV10-2, the J call TRBJ1-5; TRBD1 might be the D (6 bases). Trimming pared 2 bases from V and 3 bases from J, leaving 11 bases between. Germline lookup yields CDR1 WSHSY and CDR2 SAAADI. This CDR3 contains 15 residues. In DNA, the CDR3 is TGCGCCAGCAGTGAGCCCGGACAGCCCAATCAGCCCCAGCATTTT. Its translation is CASSEPGQPNQPQHF.

The chain carries TRBV28 and TRBJ2-7; the D is unclear. This CDR3 has 12 amino acids. Germline CDR1 and CDR2: MDHEN and SYDVKM. V lost 3 bases and J lost 3, with 6 bases in between. The CDR3 sequence: CASSFGHYEQYV. CDR3 nucleotide sequence: TGTGCCAGCAGTTTTGGGCACTACGAGCAGTACGTC.

J is TRBJ2-1 and V is TRBV29-1; 14 bases match TRBD2. Trimming cost V 6 bases and J 8 bases; bases outside gene matches: 9. There are 15 residues in the CDR3. CDR1 and CDR2 (germline): SQVTM, ANQGSEA. The CDR3 loop reads CSVEMTSGGADEQFF. CDR3 bases: TGCAGCGTAGAAATGACTAGCGGGGGGGCCGATGAGCAGTTCTTC.

The chain links TRBV27 to TRBJ2-1; 10 bases map to TRBD2. The CDR3 spans 20 residues. CDR1 is MNHEY and CDR2 is SMNVEV in the germline V gene (reference sequence). V lost 3 bases, J lost 3 bases, and 17 bases stayed unmatched. The CDR3 spells CASSFLGSIFLAGDYNEQFF. In DNA form, the CDR3 reads TGTGCCAGCAGTTTCCTAGGATCGATTTTTCTAGCGGGGGACTACAATGAGCAGTTCTTC.

The chain employs TRBV6-5 and TRBJ1-4; TRBD1 matches at 7 bases. Germline V lookup: CDR1 MNHEY, CDR2 SVGAGI. The CDR3 consists of 15 residues. The V and J ends lost 10 bases and 0 bases, in that order; junction bases with no gene match: 8. The CDR3 sequence: CATKTGQATNEKLFF. The CDR3 nucleotides are TGTGCCACCAAAACCGGACAGGCAACTAATGAAAAACTGTTTTTT.

The rearrangement links TRBV7-9 to TRBJ1-2; D not certain. V dropped 4 bases and J dropped 6 bases, with 3 bases sitting between them. Germline V gives CDR1 SEHNR, CDR2 FQNEAQ (reference sequence). The CDR3 runs 10 residues. The CDR3 protein is CASSSDGYTF. As DNA, the CDR3 is TGTGCCAGCAGCTCCGATGGCTACACCTTC. The full variable domain, rest sourced from reference TRBV7-9 and TRBJ1-2, is DTGVSQNPRHKITKRGQNVTFRCDPISEHNRLYWYRQTLGQGPEFLTYFQNEAQLEKSRLLSDRFSAERPKGSFSTLEIQRTEQGDSAMYLCASSSDGYTFGSGTRLTVV.